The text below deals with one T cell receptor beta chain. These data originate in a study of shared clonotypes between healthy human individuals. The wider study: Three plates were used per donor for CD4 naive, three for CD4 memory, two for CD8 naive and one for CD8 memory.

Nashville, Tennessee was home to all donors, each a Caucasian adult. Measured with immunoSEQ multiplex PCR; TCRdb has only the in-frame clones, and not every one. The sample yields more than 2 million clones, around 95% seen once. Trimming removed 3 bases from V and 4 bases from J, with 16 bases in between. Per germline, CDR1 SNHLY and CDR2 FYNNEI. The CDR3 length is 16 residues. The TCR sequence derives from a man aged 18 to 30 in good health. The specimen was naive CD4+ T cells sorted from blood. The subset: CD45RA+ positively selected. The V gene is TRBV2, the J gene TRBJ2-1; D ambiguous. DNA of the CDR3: TGTGCCAGCAGTGATAGGAGCCCGATGATTTACAATGAGCAGTTCTTC. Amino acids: CASSDRSPMIYNEQFF.